These 5 T cell receptor beta chains came from one sample sequenced in a study of somatic mutations in cytotoxic T cells in rheumatoid arthritis. Measured with immunoSEQ multiplex PCR; TCRdb has only the in-frame clones, and not every one. This table holds approximately 13,000 clones, under 85% found once. Sample: CD8+ T cells sorted from blood. The receptors here all came from an adult with rheumatoid arthritis.

The chain carries TRBV5-1 and TRBJ2-1; D uncertain. CDR3 length equals 13 residues. The V gene lost 1 base and the J gene lost 6 bases, with 8 bases spanning the gap. The germline V gene has CDR1 SGHRS and CDR2 YFSETQ. The CDR3 nucleotides read TGCGCCAGCAGCTTGTGGGGTACCAATGAGCAGTTCTTC. Translating gives CASSLWGTNEQFF.

The V call is TRBV16, the J call TRBJ2-7; D perhaps matches TRBD2 (6 bases). Trimming left V 0 bases short and J 3 bases short, with 6 bases between. The CDR3 length is 13 residues. CDR1 KGHSY and CDR2 FQNENV come from the germline V gene. The CDR3 nucleotides are TGTGCCAGCAGCCAATCGGAGGGCTACGAGCAGTACTTC. This translates into CASSQSEGYEQYF.

This rearrangement joins TRBV29-1 to TRBJ1-4; 8 bases line up with TRBD1. CDR1 SQVTM and CDR2 ANQGSEA come from the germline V gene. J was trimmed by 2 bases and V by 5 bases; bases with no gene match: 4. The CDR3 is 14 amino acids. The CDR3 DNA sequence: TGCAGCGTTTGGACAGGGCGGACTAATGAAAAACTGTTTTTT. Its translation is CSVWTGRTNEKLFF.

The chain joins TRBV4-1 to TRBJ1-5, with TRBD1 identical over 7 bases. Trimming at V came to 3 bases and at J to 5 bases, leaving 7 bases not matched to a gene. This CDR3 spans 15 amino acids. CDR1 is MGHRA and CDR2 is YSYEKL in the germline V gene. The CDR3 loop reads CASSHADRVDQPQHF. The DNA of the CDR3 is TGCGCCAGCAGCCACGCCGACAGGGTTGATCAGCCCCAGCATTTT.

The chain combines TRBV28 with TRBJ2-4; D possibly matches TRBD1 or TRBD2 (5 bases each). Trimming shortened V by 5 bases and J by 8 bases, and 19 bases separated the two germline ends. Germline V gives CDR1 MDHEN, CDR2 SYDVKM. The CDR3 spans 15 residues. The CDR3 DNA is TGTGCCAGCAGTACCCCGGGACCCGAGGGTGACATTCAGTACTTC. Translating it yields CASSTPGPEGDIQYF.